The rows below give T cell receptor beta chains drawn from one sample of a study of radiation and T cells in renal cell carcinoma. Assay used: immunoSEQ multiplex PCR; TCRdb lists only in-frame clones, some missing. The data contain under 100,000 clones, more than 65% of them seen just once; the ten biggest clones take up more than 7%. This sample comprised blood, obtained from a patient whose treatment included radiotherapy and nephrectomy. All receptors derive from a man aged 55 to 70 with renal cell carcinoma. CDR3s include the opening cysteine and the closing phenylalanine or tryptophan. Fields, in order: CDR3 length, V gene, CDR3 protein.

CDR3 length: 15; V gene: TRBV7-9; CDR3 protein: CASSLDSAVDEKLFF
CDR3 length: 15; V gene: TRBV5-1; CDR3 protein: CASSFSTTGGSEAFF
CDR3 length: 14; V gene: TRBV18; CDR3 protein: CASSPSRTPNEQYF
CDR3 length: 14; V gene: TRBV12-2; CDR3 protein: CASSSGLAGAGQYF
CDR3 length: 14; V gene: TRBV2; CDR3 protein: CASSTTGGETEAFF
CDR3 length: 14; V gene: TRBV11-3; CDR3 protein: CASSFQGGVGELFF
CDR3 length: 14; V gene: TRBV19; CDR3 protein: CASTSGSSYNEQFF
CDR3 length: 13; V gene: TRBV6-1; CDR3 protein: CATQGLPGNTIYF
CDR3 length: 15; V gene: TRBV4-2; CDR3 protein: CASGRVGESGGELFF
CDR3 length: 11; V gene: TRBV25-1; CDR3 protein: CASTDLRELFF
CDR3 length: 15; V gene: TRBV4-2; CDR3 protein: CASSQDFSGRGKQYF
CDR3 length: 15; V gene: TRBV27; CDR3 protein: CASSFSGAGANVLTF
CDR3 length: 17; V gene: TRBV28; CDR3 protein: CASSLWASVSSYNEQFF
CDR3 length: 11; V gene: TRBV10-3; CDR3 protein: CATLLGNEQYF
CDR3 length: 12; V gene: TRBV28; CDR3 protein: CASSPYTEGYTF
CDR3 length: 13; V gene: TRBV10-3; CDR3 protein: CAISERGDQPQHF
CDR3 length: 15; V gene: TRBV7-2; CDR3 protein: CASSSTSGSWGEQYF
CDR3 length: 12; V gene: TRBV14; CDR3 protein: CASSQRSYGYTF
CDR3 length: 13; V gene: TRBV4-1; CDR3 protein: CASSQGIFGELFF
CDR3 length: 13; V gene: TRBV27; CDR3 protein: CASSPLVPFRAFF
CDR3 length: 15; V gene: TRBV19; CDR3 protein: CASSIVSSGTETQYF
CDR3 length: 17; V gene: TRBV19; CDR3 protein: CARQIPGRTINTGELFF
CDR3 length: 18; V gene: TRBV11-3; CDR3 protein: CASSSSGTSGRALDEQFF
CDR3 length: 17; V gene: TRBV28; CDR3 protein: CASRPALLGGYSYEQYF
CDR3 length: 12; V gene: TRBV28; CDR3 protein: CASSLLPNEQFF
CDR3 length: 15; V gene: TRBV4-3; CDR3 protein: CASSQEPDSTYEQYF
CDR3 length: 15; V gene: TRBV9; CDR3 protein: CASSVDGTGAQPQHF
CDR3 length: 16; V gene: TRBV6-5; CDR3 protein: CASSYSTAGVRDEQFF
CDR3 length: 17; V gene: TRBV28; CDR3 protein: CASRATSGRVVPGELFF
CDR3 length: 15; V gene: TRBV5-1; CDR3 protein: CASSPGLTGYEKLFF